This T cell receptor (beta chain) was identified during a study of beta chain features in type 1 diabetes. Regarding this clone: Its antigen is not identified.

Expressed TCRB transcripts were sequenced because the isolated RNA had all been reverse transcribed beforehand. Sequenced naive, central memory and regulatory T cell samples produced an average of about 3.57 million reads. Generated by immunoSEQ multiplex PCR, the TCRdb table keeps only in-frame clones and is missing some. The top ten clones hold less than 1.2% of a sample with fewer than 400,000 clones, around 8.5% of them seen once. Study-level results: Moderate but significant shortening of TCRB CDR3s was recorded in all four CD4+ subsets from Type 1 diabetes patients.

Germline loops: CDR1 SGHTA, CDR2 FQGNSA. V gave up 5 bases and J gave up 0 bases, with 9 bases separating them. The CDR3 runs to 14 residues. The specimen was central memory CD4+ T cells from blood. The origin of this receptor is a man between 25 and 39 years old with type 1 diabetes. V and J are TRBV7-2 and TRBJ2-3; D call uncertain. The CDR3 spells CASSPPSSTDTQYF. In nucleotides, the CDR3 is TGTGCCAGCAGCCCACCGTCCAGCACAGATACGCAGTATTTT.